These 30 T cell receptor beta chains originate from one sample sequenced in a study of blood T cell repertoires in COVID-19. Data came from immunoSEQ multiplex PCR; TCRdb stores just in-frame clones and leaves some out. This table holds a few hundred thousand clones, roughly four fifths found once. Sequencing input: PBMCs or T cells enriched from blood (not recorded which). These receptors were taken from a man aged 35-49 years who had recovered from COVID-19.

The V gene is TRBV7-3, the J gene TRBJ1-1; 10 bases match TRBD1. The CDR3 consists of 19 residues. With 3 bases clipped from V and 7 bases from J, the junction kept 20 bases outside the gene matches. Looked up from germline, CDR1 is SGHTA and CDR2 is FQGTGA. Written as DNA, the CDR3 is TGTGCCAGCAGCTTCCTCTCACGAAGGAGCCGGACAGGGGGTCGTGAAGCTTTCTTT. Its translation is CASSFLSRRSRTGGREAFF.

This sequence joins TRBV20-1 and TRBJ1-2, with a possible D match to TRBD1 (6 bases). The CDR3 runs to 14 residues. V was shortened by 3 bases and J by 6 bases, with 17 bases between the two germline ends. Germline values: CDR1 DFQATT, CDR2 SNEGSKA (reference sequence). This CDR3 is CSASPPGGGDGYTF. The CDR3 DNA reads TGCAGTGCTAGTCCCCCTGGGGGGGGCGATGGCTACACCTTC.

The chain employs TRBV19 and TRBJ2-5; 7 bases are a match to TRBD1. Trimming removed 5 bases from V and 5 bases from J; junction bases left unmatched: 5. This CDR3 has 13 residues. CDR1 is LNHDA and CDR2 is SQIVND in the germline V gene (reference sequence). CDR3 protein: CASSPDRVETQYF. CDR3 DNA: TGTGCCAGTAGTCCCGACAGGGTGGAGACCCAGTACTTC. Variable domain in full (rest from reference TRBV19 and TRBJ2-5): DGGITQSPKYLFRKEGQNVTLSCEQNLNHDAMYWYRQDPGQGLRLIYYSQIVNDFQKGDIAEGYSVSREKKESFPLTVTSAQKNPTAFYLCASSPDRVETQYFGPGTRLLVL.

This CDR3 is CASSVKANTEAFF. The CDR3 nucleotides are TGTGCCAGCAGTGTAAAAGCGAACACTGAAGCTTTCTTT. The V gene is TRBV2, the J gene TRBJ1-1; D gene uncertain. With 4 bases removed from V and 1 base from J, the gap between germline ends came to 7 bases. Germline lookup yields CDR1 SNHLY and CDR2 FYNNEI. This CDR3 has 13 residues.

CDR3 in DNA: TGTGCCAGCTCACCACTCGCCAGGGTATCGAATGAGCAGTTCTTC. Encoded protein: CASSPLARVSNEQFF. The gene calls are TRBV18 and TRBJ2-1, with D possibly being TRBD1 (5 bases). Trimming took off 1 base at V and 7 bases at J, with 14 bases between the two ends. This CDR3 has 15 amino acids. Germline CDR1 KGHSH, CDR2 LQKENI.

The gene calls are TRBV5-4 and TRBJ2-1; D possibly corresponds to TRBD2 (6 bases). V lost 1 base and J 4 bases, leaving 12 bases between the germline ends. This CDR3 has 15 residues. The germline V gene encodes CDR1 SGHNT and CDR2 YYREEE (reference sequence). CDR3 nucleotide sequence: TGTGCCAGCAGCTTGATGCGGGGATGGTACAATGAGCAGTTCTTC. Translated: CASSLMRGWYNEQFF.

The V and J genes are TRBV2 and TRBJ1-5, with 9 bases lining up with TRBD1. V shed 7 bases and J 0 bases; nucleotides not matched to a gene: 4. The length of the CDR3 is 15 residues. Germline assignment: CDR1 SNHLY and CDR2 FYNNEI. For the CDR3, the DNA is TGTGCCAGCACCTTGGGACAGGGTAGCAATCAGCCCCAGCATTTT. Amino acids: CASTLGQGSNQPQHF.

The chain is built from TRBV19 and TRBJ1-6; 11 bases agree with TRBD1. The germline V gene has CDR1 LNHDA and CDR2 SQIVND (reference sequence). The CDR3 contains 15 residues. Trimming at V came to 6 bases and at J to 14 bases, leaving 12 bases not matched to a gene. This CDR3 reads CASSPGQGAEKSLHF. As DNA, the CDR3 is TGTGCCAGTAGCCCCGGACAGGGGGCTGAGAAATCCCTCCACTTT.

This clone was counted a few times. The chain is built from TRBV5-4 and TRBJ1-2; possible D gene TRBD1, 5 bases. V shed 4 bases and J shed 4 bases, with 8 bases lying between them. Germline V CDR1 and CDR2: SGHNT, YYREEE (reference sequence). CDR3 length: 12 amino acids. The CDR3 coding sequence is TGTGCCAGCAGCCCAGGGCCCTATGGCTACACCTTC. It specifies CASSPGPYGYTF.

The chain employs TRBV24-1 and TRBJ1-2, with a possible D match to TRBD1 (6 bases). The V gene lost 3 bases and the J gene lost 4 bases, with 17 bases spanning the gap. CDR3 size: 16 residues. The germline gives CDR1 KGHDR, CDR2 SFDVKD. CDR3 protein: CATSDPTGREVYGYTF. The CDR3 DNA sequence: TGTGCCACCAGTGATCCAACAGGGAGGGAGGTCTATGGCTACACCTTC.

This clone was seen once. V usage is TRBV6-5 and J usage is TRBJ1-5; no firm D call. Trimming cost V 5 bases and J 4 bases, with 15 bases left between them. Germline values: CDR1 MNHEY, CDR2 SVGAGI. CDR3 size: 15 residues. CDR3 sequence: CASSLDSWGNQPQHF. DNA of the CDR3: TGTGCCAGCAGTCTGGACTCCTGGGGTAATCAGCCCCAGCATTTT.

CDR3 DNA sequence: TGCGCCAGCAGCTTGGGCGGGACAGGGAGACGTGGTGAGCAGTTCTTC. It specifies CASSLGGTGRRGEQFF. The chain has TRBV5-1 and TRBJ2-1; 9 bases line up with TRBD1. The CDR3 loop spans 16 amino acids. Germline V gives CDR1 SGHRS, CDR2 YFSETQ. The trim removed 0 bases at V and 9 bases at J, leaving 10 bases unmatched.

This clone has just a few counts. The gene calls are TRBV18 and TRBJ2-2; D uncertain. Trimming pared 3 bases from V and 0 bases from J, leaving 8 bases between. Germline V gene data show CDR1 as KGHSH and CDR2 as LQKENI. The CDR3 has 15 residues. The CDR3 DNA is TGTGCCAGCTCACCTACAGAGTCGAACACCGGGGAGCTGTTTTTT. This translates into CASSPTESNTGELFF.

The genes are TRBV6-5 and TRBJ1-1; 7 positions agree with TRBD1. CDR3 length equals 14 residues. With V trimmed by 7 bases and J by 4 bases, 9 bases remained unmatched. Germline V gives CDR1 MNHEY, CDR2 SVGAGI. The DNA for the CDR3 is TGTGCCAGCACCCCCGTACAGGGGACCACTGAAGCTTTCTTT. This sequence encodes CASTPVQGTTEAFF.

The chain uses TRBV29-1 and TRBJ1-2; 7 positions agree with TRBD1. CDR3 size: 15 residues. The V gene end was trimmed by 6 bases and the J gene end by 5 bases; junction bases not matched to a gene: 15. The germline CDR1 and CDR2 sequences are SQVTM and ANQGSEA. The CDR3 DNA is TGCAGCGTGGCCCCCTCCCGACAGGGAACTTATGGCTACACCTTC. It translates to CSVAPSRQGTYGYTF.

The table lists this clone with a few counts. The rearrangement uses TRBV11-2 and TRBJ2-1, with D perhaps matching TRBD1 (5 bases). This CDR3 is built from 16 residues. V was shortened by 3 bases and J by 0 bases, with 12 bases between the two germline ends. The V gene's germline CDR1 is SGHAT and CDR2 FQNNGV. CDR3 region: CASSFRVVSSYNEQFF. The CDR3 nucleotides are TGTGCCAGCAGCTTCAGGGTCGTAAGCTCCTACAATGAGCAGTTCTTC. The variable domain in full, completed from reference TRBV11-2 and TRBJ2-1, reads EAGVAQSPRYKIIEKRQSVAFWCNPISGHATLYWYQQILGQGPKLLIQFQNNGVVDDSQLPKDRFSAERLKGVDSTLKIQPAKLEDSAVYLCASSFRVVSSYNEQFFGPGTRLTVL.

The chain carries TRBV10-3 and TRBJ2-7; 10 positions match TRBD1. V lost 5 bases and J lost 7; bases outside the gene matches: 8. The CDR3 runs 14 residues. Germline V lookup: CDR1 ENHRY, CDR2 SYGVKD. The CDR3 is CAISLTGGAGEQYF. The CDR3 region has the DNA TGTGCCATCAGTCTGACAGGGGGCGCGGGGGAGCAGTACTTC.

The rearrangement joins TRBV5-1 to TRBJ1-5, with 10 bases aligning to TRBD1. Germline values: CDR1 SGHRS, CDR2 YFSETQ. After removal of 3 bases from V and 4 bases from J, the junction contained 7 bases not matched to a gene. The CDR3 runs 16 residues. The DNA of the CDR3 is TGCGCCAGCAGCTCCGGACAGGGGGGGAAAAATCAGCCCCAGCATTTT. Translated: CASSSGQGGKNQPQHF.

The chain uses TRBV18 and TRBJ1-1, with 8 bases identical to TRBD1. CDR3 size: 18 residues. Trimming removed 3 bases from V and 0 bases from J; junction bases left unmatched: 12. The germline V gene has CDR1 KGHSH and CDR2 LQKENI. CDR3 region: CASSPRLGQGGMNTEAFF. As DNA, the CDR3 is TGTGCCAGCTCACCCCGGTTAGGACAGGGAGGGATGAACACTGAAGCTTTCTTT.

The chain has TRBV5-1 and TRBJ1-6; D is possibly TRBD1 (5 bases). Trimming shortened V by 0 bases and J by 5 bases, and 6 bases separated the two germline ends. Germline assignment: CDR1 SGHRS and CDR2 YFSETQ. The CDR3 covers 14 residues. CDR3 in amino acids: CASSLGRDNSPLHF. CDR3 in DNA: TGCGCCAGCAGCTTGGGCAGGGATAATTCACCCCTCCACTTT.

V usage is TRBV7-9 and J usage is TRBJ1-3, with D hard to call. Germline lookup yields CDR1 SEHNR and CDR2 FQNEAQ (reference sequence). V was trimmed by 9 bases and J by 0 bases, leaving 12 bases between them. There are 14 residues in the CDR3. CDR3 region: CASTSSHSGNTIYF. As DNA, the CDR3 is TGTGCCAGTACTTCTTCTCACTCTGGAAACACCATATATTTT.

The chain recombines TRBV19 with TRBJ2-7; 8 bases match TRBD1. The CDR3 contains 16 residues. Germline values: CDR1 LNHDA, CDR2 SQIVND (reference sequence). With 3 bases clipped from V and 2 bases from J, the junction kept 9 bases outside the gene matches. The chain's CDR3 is CASSMRPGQVTYEQYF. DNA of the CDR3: TGTGCCAGTAGTATGCGTCCGGGACAGGTGACCTACGAGCAGTACTTC.

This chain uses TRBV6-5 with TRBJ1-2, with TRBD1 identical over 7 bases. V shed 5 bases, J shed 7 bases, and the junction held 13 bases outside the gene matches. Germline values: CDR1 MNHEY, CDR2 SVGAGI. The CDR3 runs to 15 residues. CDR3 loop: CASSPKWDSKGGYTF. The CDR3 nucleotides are TGTGCCAGCAGTCCTAAATGGGACAGCAAAGGTGGCTACACCTTC.

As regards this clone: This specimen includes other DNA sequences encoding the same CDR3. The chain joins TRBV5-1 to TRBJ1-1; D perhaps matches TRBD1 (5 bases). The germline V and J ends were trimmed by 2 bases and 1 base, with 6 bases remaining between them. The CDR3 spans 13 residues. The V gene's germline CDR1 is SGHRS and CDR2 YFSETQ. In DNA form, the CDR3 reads TGCGCCAGCAGCTTACAGGAGAACACTGAAGCTTTCTTT. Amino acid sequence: CASSLQENTEAFF.

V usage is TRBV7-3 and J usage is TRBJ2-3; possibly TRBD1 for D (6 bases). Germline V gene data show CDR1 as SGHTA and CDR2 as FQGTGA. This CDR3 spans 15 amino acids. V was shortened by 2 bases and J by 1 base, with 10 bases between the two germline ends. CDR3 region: CASSLGGGRTDTQYF. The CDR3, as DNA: TGTGCCAGCAGCTTAGGGGGCGGACGCACAGATACGCAGTATTTT.

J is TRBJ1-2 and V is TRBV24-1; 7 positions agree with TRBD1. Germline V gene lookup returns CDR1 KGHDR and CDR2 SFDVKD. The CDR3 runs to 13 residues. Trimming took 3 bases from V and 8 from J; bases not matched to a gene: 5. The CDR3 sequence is CATSDEGAEGYTF. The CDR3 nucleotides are TGTGCCACCAGTGATGAGGGGGCTGAAGGCTACACCTTC.

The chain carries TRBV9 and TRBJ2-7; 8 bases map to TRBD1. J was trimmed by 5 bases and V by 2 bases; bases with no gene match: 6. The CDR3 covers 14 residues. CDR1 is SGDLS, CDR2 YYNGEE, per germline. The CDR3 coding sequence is TGTGCCAGCAGCGTCGACAGGGGTTTTAACGAGCAGTACTTC. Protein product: CASSVDRGFNEQYF. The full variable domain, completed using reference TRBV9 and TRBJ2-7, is DSGVTQTPKHLITATGQRVTLRCSPRSGDLSVYWYQQSLDQGLQFLIQYYNGEERAKGNILERFSAQQFPDLHSELNLSSLELGDSALYFCASSVDRGFNEQYFGPGTRLTVT.

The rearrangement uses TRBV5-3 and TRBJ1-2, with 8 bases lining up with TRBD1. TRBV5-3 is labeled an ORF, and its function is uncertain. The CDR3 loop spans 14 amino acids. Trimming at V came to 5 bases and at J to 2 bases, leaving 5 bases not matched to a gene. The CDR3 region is CARRLDRGNYGYTF. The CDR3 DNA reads TGTGCCAGAAGATTAGACAGGGGCAACTATGGCTACACCTTC.

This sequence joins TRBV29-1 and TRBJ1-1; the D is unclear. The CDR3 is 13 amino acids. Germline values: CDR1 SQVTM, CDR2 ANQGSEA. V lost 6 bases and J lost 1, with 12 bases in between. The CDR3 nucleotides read TGCAGCGTGGCCTGGGCAACGAACACTGAAGCTTTCTTT. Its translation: CSVAWATNTEAFF.

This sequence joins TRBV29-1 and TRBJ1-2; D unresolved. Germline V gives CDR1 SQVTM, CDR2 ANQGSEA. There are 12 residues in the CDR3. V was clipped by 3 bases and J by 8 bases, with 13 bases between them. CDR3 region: CSVEQQVEGYTF. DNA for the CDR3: TGCAGCGTTGAGCAGCAGGTAGAAGGCTACACCTTC.